These 15 T cell receptor beta chains were sequenced from one sample in a study of blood T cell repertoires in COVID-19. Here immunoSEQ multiplex PCR was the method, and the copy in TCRdb shows in-frame clones only, minus some. The sample records approximately 170,000 clones, approximately 79% being singletons. The sample taken for sequencing was peripheral blood. Every receptor here comes from a woman aged 80 or older with acute or convalescent COVID-19.

The chain couples TRBV2 to TRBJ2-3; a possible D gene is TRBD1 (8 bases). This CDR3 is 15 amino acids long. The germline gives CDR1 SNHLY, CDR2 FYNNEI. The ends were cut back, 6 bases at V and 4 bases at J, with 17 bases in the middle. For the CDR3, the DNA is TGTGCCAGCAGGGTGGACAGGGCGGGGGCAGATACGCAGTATTTT. Encoded protein: CASRVDRAGADTQYF.

The chain couples TRBV19 to TRBJ1-3, with D perhaps TRBD1 (5 bases). The CDR3 is made up of 15 amino acids. The germline CDR1 and CDR2 sequences are LNHDA and SQIVND (reference sequence). Trimming took 5 bases from V and 0 from J, leaving 11 bases between them. The CDR3: CASSARQNSGNTIYF. CDR3 coding DNA: TGTGCCAGTAGTGCCCGACAGAACTCTGGAAACACCATATATTTT.

The chain is built from TRBV7-2 and TRBJ2-7; 7 bases map to TRBD1. V trimming: 0 bases; J trimming: 4 bases; junction bases outside the gene matches: 3. This CDR3 comprises 14 residues. Germline lookup yields CDR1 SGHTA and CDR2 FQGNSA. CDR3 loop: CASSLAGGSYEQYF. The CDR3 DNA reads TGTGCCAGCAGCTTAGCAGGGGGCTCTTACGAGCAGTACTTC.

This rearrangement joins TRBV29-1 to TRBJ2-5; a possible D gene is TRBD2 (6 bases). This CDR3 is built from 12 residues. V lost 6 bases, J lost 5 bases, and 13 bases lay in between. Germline CDR1 is SQVTM and CDR2 is ANQGSEA. The CDR3 region is CSVVNRGETQYF. As DNA, the CDR3 is TGCAGCGTGGTTAATCGGGGGGAGACCCAGTACTTC.

This chain connects TRBV4-1 to TRBJ2-7; tentative D call: TRBD2 (5 bases). V lost 0 bases and J 5 bases, leaving 17 bases between the germline ends. Germline V gene data show CDR1 as MGHRA and CDR2 as YSYEKL. This CDR3 spans 16 amino acids. The CDR3 DNA follows: TGCGCCAGCAGCCAAGATCAGAACCTAGCTCGGAACGAGCAGTACTTC. Translated: CASSQDQNLARNEQYF.

There are a few counts of this clone. The identical CDR3 is also encoded by other nucleotide sequences in the sample. V is TRBV6-2 or TRBV6-3 and J is TRBJ1-2; D is undetermined. With 4 bases removed from V and 2 bases from J, the gap between germline ends came to 5 bases. The length of the CDR3 is 12 residues. Germline loops: CDR1 MNHEY, CDR2 SVGEGT. DNA for the CDR3: TGTGCCAGCAGTTTATCGAACTATGGCTACACCTTC. Translation: CASSLSNYGYTF.

Only a few counts were recorded for this clone. This chain joins TRBV6-6 and TRBJ1-2, with 11 bases fitting TRBD1. The CDR3 contains 14 residues. The germline V gene encodes CDR1 MNHNY and CDR2 SVGAGI (reference sequence). With 6 bases clipped from V and 8 bases from J, the junction kept 8 bases outside the gene matches. The CDR3 region has the DNA TGTGCCAGCAGCTCGGGACAGGGGGATGGAGGCTACACCTTC. Its protein is CASSSGQGDGGYTF.

The rearrangement uses TRBV7-9 and TRBJ2-3; 8 bases map to TRBD2. Unmatched junction bases numbered 13, after V lost 5 bases and J lost 0 bases. Germline V lookup: CDR1 SEHNR, CDR2 FQNEAQ (reference sequence). The CDR3 sequence is 18 residues long. The CDR3: CASSPWAGGYPSTDTQYF. CDR3 nucleotide sequence: TGTGCCAGCAGCCCCTGGGCGGGAGGATACCCTAGCACAGATACGCAGTATTTT.

The chain employs TRBV29-1 and TRBJ2-7; 9 bases align to TRBD1. The ends lost 5 bases at V and 3 bases at J; junction bases unmatched: 5. The CDR3 length is 13 residues. Germline CDR1 and CDR2: SQVTM and ANQGSEA. CDR3 sequence: CSVSGTGIYEQYF. The DNA for the CDR3 is TGCAGCGTTTCCGGGACAGGGATCTACGAGCAGTACTTC.

V usage is TRBV30 and J usage is TRBJ2-5, with 7 nucleotides matching TRBD2. The germline V gene has CDR1 GTSNPN and CDR2 SVGIG (reference sequence). V trimming: 0 bases; J trimming: 1 base; junction bases outside the gene matches: 5. The CDR3 totals 15 residues. The CDR3 reads CAWSVSGIGQETQYF. CDR3 sequence (DNA): TGTGCCTGGAGTGTGAGCGGGATTGGCCAAGAGACCCAGTACTTC.

This clone was seen ten or more times. The rearrangement uses TRBV20-1 and TRBJ1-2; D gene uncertain. The germline CDR1 and CDR2 sequences are DFQATT and SNEGSKA (reference sequence). The CDR3 totals 10 residues. The ends were cut back, 5 bases at V and 8 bases at J, with 9 bases in the middle. Here the CDR3 reads CSASLEGYTF. CDR3 nucleotides: TGCAGTGCTTCATTGGAGGGCTACACCTTC.

CDR3 sequence (DNA): TGTGCCAGCAGCCGACAGGGGGGAGTCGGCACAGATACGCAGTATTTT. Encoded protein: CASSRQGGVGTDTQYF. This sequence joins TRBV4-2 and TRBJ2-3, with 9 bases aligning to TRBD1. The CDR3 has 16 residues. The V and J ends lost 4 bases and 1 base, in that order; junction bases with no gene match: 6. The germline gives CDR1 LGHNA, CDR2 YNFKEQ.

A few counts support this clone. The chain joins TRBV10-3 to TRBJ2-1; possibly TRBD2 for D (5 bases). The germline V and J ends were trimmed by 2 bases and 4 bases, with 15 bases remaining between them. This CDR3 comprises 16 residues. CDR1 ENHRY and CDR2 SYGVKD come from the germline V gene. This chain's CDR3 is CAISERQRLAYNEQFF. CDR3 bases: TGTGCCATCAGTGAGAGACAAAGGCTAGCTTACAATGAGCAGTTCTTC.

This rearrangement joins TRBV21-1 to TRBJ2-7; the D call of TRBD2 is as the table states it, not checked on the DNA. TRBV21-1 is given as a pseudogene. The CDR3 consists of 18 residues. The CDR3 loop reads CASSTGTSGTKRSYEQYF. CDR3 nucleotide sequence: TGTGCCAGCAGCACCGGGACTAGCGGGACAAAGCGCTCCTACGAGCAGTACTTC.

The chain links TRBV5-4 to TRBJ2-1; the D gene is possibly TRBD1 (8 bases). Trimming took 6 bases from V and 8 from J, leaving 18 bases between them. This CDR3 region has 14 residues. CDR1 and CDR2 (germline): SGHNT, YYREEE (reference sequence). CDR3 in amino acids: CASIRQGAGDEQFF. Written as DNA, the CDR3 is TGTGCCAGCATCCGTCAGGGGGCGGGAGATGAGCAGTTCTTC.